The 22 T cell receptor beta chains presented below share a single source sample, sequenced in a study of blood T cells in healthy people across ages. A sample-barcoded 5' primer and a J-beta primer mix were used in a second PCR of roughly 7 to 11 cycles. A single record per CDR3 protein comes from TCRdb applying MiXCR to the 5' RACE reads. The table has under 1,100,000 distinct CDR3 sequences, under 30% seen once. The same sample was also used in a study of T cells of mothers and their children.

Sequencing used blood. These receptors originate from a girl aged 2-10 years in good health.

The rearrangement links TRBV5-1 to TRBJ2-7, with a weak D call TRBD1 (5 bases). The CDR3 has 15 residues. Per the germline V gene, CDR1 is SGHRS and CDR2 is YFSETQ. V lost 0 bases, J lost 1 base, and 11 bases lay in between. The CDR3 is CASSLGVDRSYEQYF. The CDR3 nucleotides are TGCGCCAGCAGCTTGGGGGTCGACAGATCCTACGAGCAGTACTTC.

V is TRBV6-6 and J is TRBJ2-7; D is ambiguous. With 6 bases removed from V and 5 bases from J, the gap between germline ends came to 11 bases. Looked up from germline, CDR1 is MNHNY and CDR2 is SVGAGI (reference sequence). The CDR3 has 12 amino acids. CDR3: CASRLPNHEQYF. The CDR3, as DNA: TGTGCCAGCAGGCTCCCTAACCACGAGCAGTACTTC.

This clonotype has just a few counts. The V call is TRBV10-3, the J call TRBJ2-5; TRBD2 matches 12 bases. CDR3 length equals 15 residues. From germline, CDR1 is ENHRY and CDR2 SYGVKD. Losses at the gene ends were 6 bases for V and 2 bases for J; bases not matched to a gene: 4. Here the CDR3 reads CAIRRTSGDQETQYF. The CDR3 nucleotides are TGTGCCATCAGACGGACTAGCGGGGATCAAGAGACCCAGTACTTC.

The rearrangement uses TRBV11-3 and TRBJ1-4; unclear D gene. This CDR3 comprises 15 residues. V was shortened by 4 bases and J by 5 bases, with 14 bases between the two germline ends. Germline V lookup: CDR1 SGHNT, CDR2 YENEEA. CDR3 region: CASSSQSHSNEKLFF. The CDR3, as DNA: TGTGCCAGCAGCTCTCAATCGCATTCGAATGAAAAACTGTTTTTT.

The chain uses TRBV3-1 and TRBJ2-1, with 9 bases that match TRBD2. Germline-derived CDR1 and CDR2 are LGHDT and YNNKEL (reference sequence). This CDR3 is built from 17 residues. V lost 1 base to trimming and J lost 10 bases; unmatched junction nucleotides: 14. The CDR3 here is CASSQVPVASGEGEQFF. For the CDR3, the DNA is TGTGCCAGCAGCCAAGTGCCGGTGGCTAGCGGGGAGGGGGAGCAGTTCTTC.

V gene TRBV6-5 combines with J gene TRBJ1-4; 8 bases agree with TRBD1. The V and J ends lost 2 bases and 8 bases, in that order; junction bases with no gene match: 7. Germline-derived CDR1 and CDR2 are MNHEY and SVGAGI. The CDR3 loop spans 15 amino acids. The CDR3 DNA is TGTGCCAGCAGTTACCGCGGACAGGGTGGCGAAAAACTGTTTTTT. It codes for CASSYRGQGGEKLFF.

J is TRBJ1-4 and V is TRBV6-5; no definite D call. The CDR3 is 14 residues long. With 5 bases removed from V and 4 bases from J, the gap between germline ends came to 11 bases. Germline V lookup: CDR1 MNHEY, CDR2 SVGAGI. CDR3 amino acids: CASSSDGNNEKLFF. CDR3 nucleotide sequence: TGTGCCAGCAGTAGCGACGGGAATAATGAAAAACTGTTTTTT.

On this clonotype: A read error may account for a junction end that differs from germline. The V call is TRBV7-2, the J call TRBJ2-5, with TRBD2 as a possible D gene (6 bases). The DNA end lines up better with TRBJ2-7; the J call may be wrong. Germline V gives CDR1 SGHTA, CDR2 FQGNSA. This CDR3 is built from 11 residues. CDR3 sequence reads: CDSGGSYEQYF. Written as DNA, the CDR3 is TGTGACAGCGGAGGGAGCTACGAGCAGTACTTC.

This clonotype was counted only a few times. This chain links TRBV27 with TRBJ1-1; D uncertain. The CDR3 loop spans 14 amino acids. From germline, CDR1 is MNHEY and CDR2 SMNVEV (reference sequence). The V end lost 3 bases, the J end lost 3 bases, and 11 bases lay between the germline ends. CDR3 residues: CASSFTAKHTEAFF. The CDR3, as DNA: TGTGCCAGCAGTTTCACGGCGAAACACACTGAAGCTTTCTTT.

This clonotype came up a few times. The gene calls are TRBV21-1 and TRBJ1-5. TRBV21-1 is a pseudogene segment. The CDR3 sequence is 15 residues long. The CDR3 here is CASSKEGSDNQPQHF. Here the CDR3 DNA reads TGTGCCAGCAGCAAGGAGGGGAGTGACAATCAGCCCCAGCATTTT.

This clonotype was seen a handful of times. J is TRBJ2-2 and V is TRBV11-1, with a tentative D call TRBD1 (6 bases). Germline lookup yields CDR1 SGHAT and CDR2 FQDESV (reference sequence). The CDR3 consists of 15 residues. V shed 3 bases and J shed 4 bases, with 12 bases lying between them. In nucleotides, the CDR3 is TGTGCCAGCAGCTTGTGGACAGCTTCCACCGGGGAGCTGTTTTTT. The encoded protein is CASSLWTASTGELFF.

J is TRBJ2-7 and V is TRBV10-3; possibly TRBD2 for D (5 bases). There are 14 residues in the CDR3. The germline V and J ends were trimmed by 2 bases and 3 bases, with 11 bases remaining between them. Germline V gene lookup returns CDR1 ENHRY and CDR2 SYGVKD. The DNA of the CDR3 is TGTGCCATCAGTGAGCCGAGAGGGTACTACGAGCAGTACTTC. Its translation: CAISEPRGYYEQYF.

A few counts support this clonotype. The chain recombines TRBV5-1 with TRBJ2-7; 10 bases map to TRBD1. The germline V gene has CDR1 SGHRS and CDR2 YFSETQ. The length of the CDR3 is 16 residues. V gave up 4 bases and J gave up 3 bases; unmatched junction bases: 10. CDR3: CASSPAGTGVFYEQYF. The DNA of the CDR3 is TGCGCCAGCAGCCCGGCCGGGACAGGGGTCTTCTACGAGCAGTACTTC.

The chain carries TRBV15 and TRBJ2-1; TRBD2 agrees at 9 bases. Germline V gene data show CDR1 as LNHNV and CDR2 as YYDKDF (reference sequence). The CDR3 runs 16 residues. Germline trimming cut 1 base from V and 6 bases from J; bases unmatched to any gene: 7. The CDR3 DNA reads as TGTGCCACCAGCAGAGGTATTAGCGGGAGTGGCAATGAGCAGTTCTTC. Protein product: CATSRGISGSGNEQFF.

Note on this clonotype: A read error may explain this, as a much larger clone is one base away. The gene calls are TRBV20-1 and TRBJ2-3, with D maybe TRBD2 (9 bases). The ends were cut back, 4 bases at V and 4 bases at J, with 18 bases in the middle. CDR1 DFQATT and CDR2 SNEGSKA come from the germline V gene (reference sequence). This CDR3 spans 15 amino acids. The CDR3 region has the DNA TGCAGTGCTACCGCCCTAGCGGGACAGGCAGATACGCAGTATTTT. This translates into CSATALAGQADTQYF.

This clonotype was counted once. The chain has TRBV27 and TRBJ2-1; no definite D call. Between the trimmed V and J ends, which lost 3 bases and 0 bases, there was a span of 9 bases. Germline values: CDR1 MNHEY, CDR2 SMNVEV (reference sequence). The CDR3 is 15 residues long. The CDR3 here is CASSLMASSYNEQFF. The CDR3 region has the DNA TGTGCCAGCAGTTTGATGGCTAGCTCCTACAATGAGCAGTTCTTC.

The chain uses TRBV6-5 and TRBJ1-1; 8 nucleotides agree with TRBD1. The germline CDR1 and CDR2 sequences are MNHEY and SVGAGI. The CDR3 runs to 15 residues. The V and J ends lost 6 bases and 5 bases, in that order; junction bases with no gene match: 11. The CDR3 spells CASSMAGGVRTEAFF. The CDR3 nucleotides read TGTGCCAGCAGCATGGCAGGGGGCGTACGGACTGAAGCTTTCTTT.

This clonotype occurred a few times. V is TRBV29-1 and J is TRBJ2-7, with D perhaps TRBD1 (6 bases). Trimming left V 0 bases short and J 7 bases short, with 13 bases between. CDR1 is SQVTM, CDR2 ANQGSEA, per germline. This CDR3 has 13 residues. The CDR3 here is CSVEDPRTAEQYF. In DNA, the CDR3 is TGCAGCGTTGAAGATCCCCGGACAGCTGAGCAGTACTTC.

This clonotype turned up a few times. This sequence joins TRBV7-3 and TRBJ2-1; the match to TRBD2 covers 9 bases. J gave up 0 bases and V 3 bases, and 27 bases lay outside the gene matches. Germline V lookup: CDR1 SGHTA, CDR2 FQGTGA. The CDR3 covers 24 residues. The CDR3 nucleotides are TGTGCCAGCAGCTTCACGTTTTTATCGGGTAAGGCTAGCGGGAAGTCAAGCTCCTACAATGAGCAGTTCTTC. The encoded protein is CASSFTFLSGKASGKSSSYNEQFF. The full variable domain, rest sourced from reference TRBV7-3 and TRBJ2-1, is GAGVSQTPSNKVTEKGKYVELRCDPISGHTALYWYRQSLGQGPEFLIYFQGTGAADDSGLPNDRFFAVRPEGSVSTLKIQRTERGDSAVYLCASSFTFLSGKASGKSSSYNEQFFGPGTRLTVL.

This clonotype was observed at least ten times. The chain carries TRBV7-2 and TRBJ2-5, with 11 bases that match TRBD2. With V trimmed by 2 bases and J by 4 bases, 3 bases remained unmatched. This CDR3 comprises 15 residues. Germline assignment: CDR1 SGHTA and CDR2 FQGNSA. CDR3 sequence: CASSLLAGGRETQYF. CDR3 DNA sequence: TGTGCCAGCAGCTTACTAGCGGGGGGCCGAGAGACCCAGTACTTC.

This clonotype turned up a few times. The V call is TRBV9, the J call TRBJ2-5; the match to TRBD2 covers 14 bases. The V and J ends lost 0 bases and 5 bases, in that order; junction bases with no gene match: 9. The length of the CDR3 is 18 residues. CDR1 and CDR2 from the germline V gene are SGDLS and YYNGEE. Here the CDR3 reads CASSVGGTSGSRSETQYF. Here the CDR3 DNA reads TGTGCCAGCAGCGTAGGAGGGACTAGCGGGAGTAGGTCGGAGACCCAGTACTTC.

This clonotype appeared a few times. The gene calls are TRBV29-1 and TRBJ2-5; D remains unclear. Looked up from germline, CDR1 is SQVTM and CDR2 is ANQGSEA. The CDR3 runs 14 residues. The V and J ends lost 3 bases and 0 bases respectively, with 11 bases between them. CDR3 sequence: CSVDFSRYQETQYF. Written as DNA, the CDR3 is TGCAGCGTTGATTTCAGCAGGTACCAAGAGACCCAGTACTTC.